This is a list of T cell receptor beta chains from one sample in a study of immune evolution from preneoplasia to lung adenocarcinoma. Sequencing used immunoSEQ multiplex PCR; TCRdb keeps in-frame clones, though not all of them. The sample records approximately 6,900 clones, roughly three quarters being singletons. The sample taken for sequencing was FFPE adjacent normal lung tissue. These receptors all stem from a person in their 70s with lung adenocarcinoma. Each CDR3 is given with its conserved first and last residue. D genes are given only for firm matches. Size is omitted from some rows. Given values are once, few, many or a class for expanded clones.

j_call,v_call,d_call,clone_size,cdr3_nt,cdr3_aa
TRBJ1-2,TRBV5-1,TRBD1,NA,TGCGCCAGCAGCCGTGGGACAGGGCGCGGCTACACCTTC,CASSRGTGRGYTF
TRBJ2-7,TRBV11-2,TRBD1,NA,TGTGCCAGCAGCTTAGATGTATATGACAGGGTGAAGGTACAAGTTGACGAGCAGTACTTC,CASSLDVYDRVKVQVDEQYF
TRBJ2-3,TRBV6-1,TRBD2,NA,TGTGCCAGCAGTGAAACCCTGCCGGGACTAGCGGGGTATGGAACAGATACGCAGTATTTT,CASSETLPGLAGYGTDTQYF
TRBJ2-1,TRBV7-7,TRBD2,once,TGTGCTAGCAGCTTAGGACCGGGACTAGCGGGGGGGCATGAGCAGTTCTTC,CASSLGPGLAGGHEQFF
TRBJ2-7,TRBV5-6,TRBD1,NA,TGTGCCAGCGCTGGACAGGGATATTCCTACGAGCAGTACTTC,CASAGQGYSYEQYF
TRBJ1-6,TRBV7-3,NA,NA,TGTGCCAGCAGCTTAAATGGCGGGAGCTCCTATAATTCACCCCTCCACTTT,CASSLNGGSSYNSPLHF
TRBJ1-5,TRBV28,NA,NA,TGTGCCAGCAGTTTAACGTTGGGGACGGAAGGGAGAAAGCCCCAGCATTTT,CASSLTLGTEGRKPQHF
TRBJ2-7,TRBV27,NA,NA,TGTGCCAGCAGTAGCTCAGACAGGCCCTACGAGCAGTACTTC,CASSSSDRPYEQYF
TRBJ2-7,TRBV4-1,TRBD1,NA,TGCGCCAGCAGCCAATCCCGCGGACAGGGCTACGAGCAGTACTTC,CASSQSRGQGYEQYF
TRBJ2-1,TRBV9,NA,NA,TGTGCCAGCAGCGACGACAGTTTCTACAATGAGCAGTTCTTC,CASSDDSFYNEQFF
TRBJ2-3,TRBV28,NA,NA,TGTGCCAGCAGTTTAGTCAGGGGAGATACGCAGTATTTT,CASSLVRGDTQYF